The 7 T cell receptor beta chains reported below all come from one sample, sequenced in a study of blood T cell repertoires in COVID-19. TCRdb's copy holds only in-frame clones and misses some; the assay was immunoSEQ multiplex PCR. The table shows fewer than 500,000 clones, with more than 80% occurring only once. Sample: peripheral blood. The receptor source for this set is a woman aged 25 to 39 with active or convalescent COVID-19.

V gene TRBV29-1 combines with J gene TRBJ2-7; TRBD2 might be the D (5 bases). Germline lookup yields CDR1 SQVTM and CDR2 ANQGSEA. The V and J ends lost 3 bases and 0 bases respectively, with 15 bases between them. This CDR3 is built from 15 residues. The DNA for the CDR3 is TGCAGCGTTGATCTCCGGGAAAGGGACTCCTACGAGCAGTACTTC. Translating it yields CSVDLRERDSYEQYF.

The CDR3 loop reads CASSRRQGAGYTF. As DNA, the CDR3 is TGTGCCAGCAGCCGAAGGCAGGGGGCTGGCTACACCTTC. The chain combines TRBV3-1 (or the pseudogene TRBV3-2) with TRBJ1-2; 8 positions match TRBD1. The length of the CDR3 is 13 residues. Germline V lookup: CDR1 LGHDT, CDR2 YNNKEL (reference sequence). The ends lost 4 bases at V and 7 bases at J; junction bases unmatched: 5.

The V and J genes are TRBV15 and TRBJ1-6; 9 bases line up with TRBD1. Germline values: CDR1 LNHNV, CDR2 YYDKDF (reference sequence). V shed 2 bases and J 4 bases; nucleotides not matched to a gene: 9. This CDR3 region has 18 residues. CDR3 sequence: CATSRPSDRGDYNSPLHF. DNA for the CDR3: TGTGCCACCAGCAGACCATCCGACAGGGGGGATTATAATTCACCCCTCCACTTT.

This clone was observed a handful of times. The chain couples TRBV5-1 to TRBJ2-3; D perhaps matches TRBD1 (7 bases). The CDR3 is made up of 14 amino acids. The germline gives CDR1 SGHRS, CDR2 YFSETQ. Trimming stripped 4 bases from V and 6 bases from J, with 15 bases between. The CDR3 reads CASSLDRAGDTQYF. Written as DNA, the CDR3 is TGCGCCAGCAGCCTAGACAGGGCGGGGGATACGCAGTATTTT.

In its sample, this clone was seen a few times. The rearrangement links TRBV27 to TRBJ1-5; TRBD1 matches 12 bases. Trimming at V came to 6 bases and at J to 1 base, leaving 19 bases not matched to a gene. Germline assignment: CDR1 MNHEY and CDR2 SMNVEV (reference sequence). This CDR3 spans 21 amino acids. CDR3 loop: CASSPGVGRDRGLGSNQPQHF. CDR3 nucleotides: TGTGCCAGCAGCCCCGGGGTGGGCCGGGACAGGGGGCTTGGAAGCAATCAGCCCCAGCATTTT.

CDR3 region: CASSQVKGVAGNTIYF. The CDR3 DNA reads TGTGCCAGCAGCCAAGTGAAGGGGGTTGCTGGAAACACCATATATTTT. The chain employs TRBV3-1 (or the pseudogene TRBV3-2) and TRBJ1-3; weak D call: TRBD1 (6 bases). Germline lookup yields CDR1 LGHDT and CDR2 YNNKEL (reference sequence). This CDR3 is 16 amino acids long. With 1 base removed from V and 2 bases from J, the gap between germline ends came to 12 bases.

The CDR3 DNA reads TGTGCCAGCTCACCACCCACTAGCCAACCCTACGAGCAGTACTTC. Translation: CASSPPTSQPYEQYF. The chain joins TRBV18 to TRBJ2-7, with D tentatively TRBD2 (6 bases). V dropped 0 bases and J dropped 2 bases, with 11 bases sitting between them. The CDR3 runs 15 residues. Germline-derived CDR1 and CDR2 are KGHSH and LQKENI.